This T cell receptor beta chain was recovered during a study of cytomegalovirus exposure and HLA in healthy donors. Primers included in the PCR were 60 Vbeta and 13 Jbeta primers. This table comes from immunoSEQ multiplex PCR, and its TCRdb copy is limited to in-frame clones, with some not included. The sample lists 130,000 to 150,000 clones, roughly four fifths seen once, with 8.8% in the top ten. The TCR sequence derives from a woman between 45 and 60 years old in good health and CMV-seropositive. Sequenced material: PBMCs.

CDR3 residues: CASSSISGTGNEQFF. The CDR3 region has the DNA TGTGCCAGCAGTTCGATCTCCGGGACAGGGAATGAGCAGTTCTTC. This sequence joins TRBV6-4 and TRBJ2-1; 9 positions agree with TRBD1. The CDR3 runs to 15 residues. Germline V CDR1 and CDR2: MRHNA, SNTAGT. Trimming removed 5 bases from V and 7 bases from J; junction bases left unmatched: 9.